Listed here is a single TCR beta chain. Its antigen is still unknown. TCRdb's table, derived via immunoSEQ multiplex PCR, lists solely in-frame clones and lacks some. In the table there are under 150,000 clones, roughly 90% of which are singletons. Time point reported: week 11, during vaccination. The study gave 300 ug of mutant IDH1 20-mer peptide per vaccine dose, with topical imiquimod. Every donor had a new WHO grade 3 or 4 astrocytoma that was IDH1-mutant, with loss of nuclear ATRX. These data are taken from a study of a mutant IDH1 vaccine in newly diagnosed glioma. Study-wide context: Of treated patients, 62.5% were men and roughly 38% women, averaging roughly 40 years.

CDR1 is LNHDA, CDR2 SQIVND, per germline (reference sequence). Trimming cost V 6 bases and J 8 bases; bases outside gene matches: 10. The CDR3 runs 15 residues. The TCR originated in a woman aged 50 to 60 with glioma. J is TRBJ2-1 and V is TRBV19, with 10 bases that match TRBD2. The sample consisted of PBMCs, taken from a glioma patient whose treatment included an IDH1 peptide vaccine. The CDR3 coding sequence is TGTGCCAGTAGCCCTAAGCGGGAGGGCCGGGATGAGCAGTTCTTC. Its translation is CASSPKREGRDEQFF.